This T cell receptor beta chain was captured by sequencing in a study of blood T cell repertoires in COVID-19. Background on the study: Material from acute and convalescent COVID-19 was sourced from the United States, Italy and Spain. T cells, B-cell-depleted T cells, or PBMCs provided the cDNA or gDNA that served as material.

This CDR3 comprises 15 residues. Germline CDR1 reads MNHNY; CDR2 reads SVGAGI (reference sequence). J lost 4 bases, V lost 6 bases, and 11 bases had no gene match. Generated by immunoSEQ multiplex PCR, the TCRdb table keeps only in-frame clones and is missing some. The sample consists of roughly 500,000 clones, 85% to 90% of them appearing once. One Seattle source followed patients from active infection through their disease course. The chain is built from TRBV6-6 and TRBJ1-2, with 7 bases matching TRBD1. The origin of this receptor is a young man with COVID-19, enrolled during active disease. Sample: peripheral blood. CDR3 in DNA: TGTGCCAGCAGAGCACGTAGGGGGCTTGGCTATGGCTACACCTTC. It translates to CASRARRGLGYGYTF.